These 26 T cell receptor beta chains were all obtained from the same sample, sequenced in a study of blood T cells in healthy people across ages. Through a sample-barcoded 5' primer and a J-beta primer mix, a second PCR was run for about 6 to 11 cycles. TCRdb called the 5' RACE reads again in MiXCR, with one record for every CDR3 protein. The table records 1.5 million to 2 million distinct CDR3 sequences, about 50% of them present only once. Material: blood. The source of these receptors is a woman in her 40s in good health.

This clonotype was counted at least ten times. The gene calls are TRBV5-6 and TRBJ2-4; tentatively, D is TRBD1 (5 bases). V lost 1 base and J lost 9, with 5 bases in between. This CDR3 region has 11 residues. In germline, CDR1 is SGHDT, CDR2 YYEEEE. The CDR3 DNA sequence: TGTGCCAGCAGCTTGAGGGGCATTCAGTACTTC. The encoded protein is CASSLRGIQYF.

This clonotype was counted between two and nine times. The chain links TRBV4-3 to TRBJ2-5; D is possibly TRBD2 (5 bases). The CDR3 sequence is 16 residues long. CDR1 is LGHNA, CDR2 YSLEER, per germline. V gave up 0 bases and J gave up 1 base, with 12 bases separating them. CDR3 sequence (DNA): TGCGCCAGCAGCCAAGATTATGGAGGACCCCAAGAGACCCAGTACTTC. It specifies CASSQDYGGPQETQYF.

The chain combines TRBV5-1 with TRBJ2-5; tentative D call: TRBD2 (5 bases). Germline CDR1 SGHRS, CDR2 YFSETQ. Between the trimmed V and J ends, which lost 1 base and 5 bases, there was a span of 18 bases. The CDR3 is made up of 16 amino acids. CDR3 residues: CASSLWAGLPGETQYF. CDR3 sequence (DNA): TGCGCCAGCAGCTTGTGGGCCGGGCTCCCGGGGGAGACCCAGTACTTC.

A word on this clonotype: One end of the junction varies from germline; a read error may be responsible. The gene calls are TRBV28 and TRBJ2-1; possibly TRBD1 for D (5 bases). The germline V gene has CDR1 MDHEN and CDR2 SYDVKM. The CDR3 has 17 amino acids. The CDR3 DNA is TGTGCCGGCAGTGGACACCGGTCCCCCGGTCAATACAATGAGCAGTTCTTC. The encoded protein is CAGSGHRSPGQYNEQFF.

V and J are TRBV5-1 and TRBJ2-7, with D tentatively TRBD1 (7 bases). Trimming left V 1 base short and J 4 bases short, with 15 bases between. CDR3 length equals 15 residues. Germline CDR1 SGHRS, CDR2 YFSETQ. CDR3 protein: CASSLLSQGRYEQYF. CDR3 sequence (DNA): TGCGCCAGCAGCTTGTTATCACAGGGGAGGTACGAGCAGTACTTC.

As regards this clonotype: Compared with germline, one end of the junction differs, possibly owing to a read error. The chain couples TRBV4-1 to TRBJ2-3; 13 bases agree with TRBD2. CDR1 is MGHRA and CDR2 is YSYEKL in the germline V gene. This CDR3 region has 16 residues. The chain's CDR3 is CASTSTSGGRTDTRYF. CDR3 nucleotides: TGCGCCAGCACCTCGACTAGCGGGGGGCGCACAGATACGCGGTATTTT.

J is TRBJ2-4 and V is TRBV3-1; 8 bases line up with TRBD2. This CDR3 spans 15 amino acids. Unmatched junction bases numbered 13, after V lost 2 bases and J lost 13 bases. Germline loops: CDR1 LGHDT, CDR2 YNNKEL (reference sequence). CDR3 DNA: TGTGCCAGCAGCCAACCGGGACTAGTGGATCGGGAGCAGTACTTC. It codes for CASSQPGLVDREQYF.

V and J are TRBV2 and TRBJ2-3; no clear D. This CDR3 has 13 amino acids. V shed 6 bases and J shed 4 bases, with 11 bases lying between them. Germline-derived CDR1 and CDR2 are SNHLY and FYNNEI. The CDR3 sequence: CASSKDESDTQYF. Here the CDR3 DNA reads TGTGCCAGCAGCAAGGATGAGTCAGATACGCAGTATTTT.

V gene TRBV9 combines with J gene TRBJ2-7; D is possibly TRBD2 (6 bases). This CDR3 comprises 13 residues. The germline V gene has CDR1 SGDLS and CDR2 YYNGEE. With 3 bases removed from V and 7 bases from J, the gap between germline ends came to 14 bases. CDR3 loop: CASSEGLFKEQYF. DNA of the CDR3: TGTGCCAGCAGCGAAGGACTATTTAAAGAGCAGTACTTC.

In this sample, this clonotype turned up a few times. The genes are TRBV20-1 and TRBJ2-7, with no clear D. V dropped 2 bases and J dropped 0 bases, with 8 bases sitting between them. Germline V gene sequence: CDR1 DFQATT, CDR2 SNEGSKA (reference sequence). The CDR3 totals 13 residues. DNA of the CDR3: TGCAGTGCTAGATTCCGAAACTCCTACGAGCAGTACTTC. The encoded protein is CSARFRNSYEQYF.

The chain couples TRBV20-1 to TRBJ2-3; 11 bases align to TRBD2. The CDR3 covers 19 residues. Per germline, CDR1 DFQATT and CDR2 SNEGSKA (reference sequence). With 6 bases clipped from V and 5 bases from J, the junction kept 22 bases outside the gene matches. The chain's CDR3 is CSAEGMVAGGPVTRDTQYF. DNA of the CDR3: TGCAGTGCCGAGGGCATGGTAGCGGGGGGGCCTGTAACAAGAGATACGCAGTATTTT.

The gene calls are TRBV20-1 and TRBJ1-1, with D uncertain. Trimming cost V 3 bases and J 8 bases, with 16 bases left between them. CDR1 is DFQATT, CDR2 SNEGSKA, per germline (reference sequence). This CDR3 has 13 amino acids. CDR3 region: CSASFGQGVEAFF. The CDR3 nucleotides are TGCAGTGCTAGTTTCGGTCAAGGTGTAGAAGCTTTCTTT.

V gene TRBV10-3 combines with J gene TRBJ2-5; possible D gene TRBD1, 6 bases. From germline, CDR1 is ENHRY and CDR2 SYGVKD. Trimming removed 8 bases at V and 3 bases at J, with 16 bases between. This CDR3 comprises 14 residues. This chain's CDR3 is CAIGSPRDKETQYF. The CDR3 DNA reads as TGTGCCATCGGATCCCCCCGGGACAAAGAGACCCAGTACTTC.

The chain is built from TRBV9 and TRBJ2-1, with 14 bases matching TRBD2. This CDR3 has 19 residues. The germline V gene encodes CDR1 SGDLS and CDR2 YYNGEE. V trimming: 0 bases; J trimming: 7 bases; junction bases outside the gene matches: 12. The CDR3 spells CASSVVRLAGGPDRNEQFF. Here the CDR3 DNA reads TGTGCCAGCAGCGTAGTCCGACTAGCGGGGGGGCCGGACAGGAATGAGCAGTTCTTC.

This clonotype was observed a handful of times. The gene calls are TRBV5-5 and TRBJ2-7, with D unresolved. Germline CDR1 reads SGHKS; CDR2 reads YYEKEE (reference sequence). V gave up 0 bases and J gave up 4 bases, with 14 bases separating them. The CDR3 has 15 amino acids. CDR3: CASSLDFPGPYEQYF. CDR3 DNA sequence: TGTGCCAGCAGCTTGGATTTCCCAGGACCGTACGAGCAGTACTTC.

CDR3 amino acids: CSARTTRLASPDTQYF. The CDR3 bases are TGCAGTGCTAGGACGACGAGACTAGCTTCTCCAGATACGCAGTATTTT. The chain employs TRBV20-1 and TRBJ2-3; 7 bases align to TRBD2. The germline gives CDR1 DFQATT, CDR2 SNEGSKA (reference sequence). J was trimmed by 4 bases and V by 3 bases; bases with no gene match: 13. The CDR3 is made up of 16 amino acids.

The rearrangement uses TRBV7-2 and TRBJ1-2; D uncertain. The CDR3 runs to 15 residues. Germline V gives CDR1 SGHTA, CDR2 FQGNSA. The germline V and J ends were trimmed by 3 bases and 0 bases, with 11 bases remaining between them. The CDR3 protein is CASSFGLSANYGYTF. Here the CDR3 DNA reads TGTGCCAGCAGCTTCGGGCTTTCCGCTAACTATGGCTACACCTTC.

The chain has TRBV4-3 and TRBJ1-1, with a possible D match to TRBD1 (6 bases). CDR3 length equals 15 residues. The germline V gene has CDR1 LGHNA and CDR2 YSLEER. Trimming removed 0 bases from V and 7 bases from J, with 15 bases in between. As DNA, the CDR3 is TGCGCCAGCAGCCAAGATGGAGGGGGGTTTGATGAAGCTTTCTTT. Translation: CASSQDGGGFDEAFF.

V is TRBV28 and J is TRBJ2-5; weak D call: TRBD2 (7 bases). Per the germline V gene, CDR1 is MDHEN and CDR2 is SYDVKM. Trimming stripped 5 bases from V and 4 bases from J, with 17 bases between. This CDR3 is built from 15 residues. For the CDR3, the DNA is TGTGCCAGCAGTATTCCTGGGGGGGCCAGAGAGACCCAGTACTTC. Amino acid sequence: CASSIPGGARETQYF. Together with reference TRBV28 and TRBJ2-5, the CDR3 gives the full variable domain: DVKVTQSSRYLVKRTGEKVFLECVQDMDHENMFWYRQDPGLGLRLIYFSYDVKMKEKGDIPEGYSVSREKKERFSLILESASTNQTSMYLCASSIPGGARETQYFGPGTRLLVL.

This clonotype was counted a single time. This rearrangement joins TRBV5-1 to TRBJ1-4; the D is unclear. Germline CDR1 is SGHRS and CDR2 is YFSETQ. V lost 3 bases, J lost 0 bases, and 9 bases lay in between. This CDR3 comprises 15 residues. The CDR3 sequence is CASSWDLSTNEKLFF. Written as DNA, the CDR3 is TGCGCCAGCAGCTGGGATCTTTCAACTAATGAAAAACTGTTTTTT.

This clonotype was counted between two and nine times. The junction and the germline gene differ at one end; a read error may be behind it. This chain links TRBV4-2 with TRBJ2-3; possibly TRBD1 for D (6 bases). Germline V gives CDR1 LGHNA, CDR2 YNFKEQ. The length of the CDR3 is 15 residues. The CDR3 sequence: CASSQGTPVGVTQYF. CDR3 bases: TGTGCCAGCAGTCAAGGGACACCCGTTGGCGTTACGCAGTATTTT.

The chain couples TRBV6-6 to TRBJ2-3, with 9 bases fitting TRBD2. CDR3 length: 16 residues. V lost 10 bases to trimming and J lost 1 base; unmatched junction nucleotides: 12. The germline CDR1 and CDR2 sequences are MNHNY and SVGAGI (reference sequence). CDR3 nucleotide sequence: TGTGCCACCAGCAGGGGAGCGGGGGGCCGCACAGATACGCAGTATTTT. Amino acids: CATSRGAGGRTDTQYF.

The chain combines TRBV5-6 with TRBJ1-5; 8 nucleotides line up with TRBD1. V shed 3 bases and J 6 bases; nucleotides not matched to a gene: 5. CDR1 SGHDT and CDR2 YYEEEE come from the germline V gene. This CDR3 is built from 14 residues. The CDR3 protein is CASSSQGVLQPQHF. DNA of the CDR3: TGTGCCAGCAGCTCACAGGGGGTTCTTCAGCCCCAGCATTTT.

The V gene is TRBV20-1, the J gene TRBJ2-7; 10 bases fit TRBD2. The CDR3 runs 17 residues. V trimming: 5 bases; J trimming: 2 bases; junction bases outside the gene matches: 15. Germline assignment: CDR1 DFQATT and CDR2 SNEGSKA (reference sequence). The CDR3 region is CSARTFLSGGRPYEQYF. CDR3 in DNA: TGCAGTGCTCGCACGTTCCTTAGCGGGGGGCGACCCTACGAGCAGTACTTC.

The chain employs TRBV20-1 and TRBJ2-1, with TRBD1 identical over 10 bases. The assigned J gene may be wrong: the sequence end matches TRBJ2-7 better. The CDR3 contains 17 residues. CDR1 and CDR2 (germline): DFQATT, SNEGSKA (reference sequence). The CDR3 protein is CSALIPGQGLSYNEQYF. The CDR3 nucleotides read TGCAGTGCTTTAATCCCGGGACAGGGGCTCTCCTACAATGAGCAGTACTTC.

This clonotype has a handful of counts. The rearrangement uses TRBV10-3 and TRBJ1-2; perhaps TRBD1 as D (5 bases). CDR1 is ENHRY and CDR2 is SYGVKD in the germline V gene. The CDR3 runs 15 residues. Trimming removed 11 bases at V and 5 bases at J, with 24 bases between. The CDR3 DNA is TGTGCCGATATCGTTTCCGGGGTGGGGGATTATGGCTACACCTTC. Amino acid sequence: CADIVSGVGDYGYTF.